These 23 T cell receptor beta chains were all obtained from the same sample, sequenced in a study of blood T cell repertoires in COVID-19. The method was immunoSEQ multiplex PCR; TCRdb's version includes in-frame clones alone and lacks a portion of them. The sample holds about 270,000 clones, around 85% seen once. Sequencing was carried out using peripheral blood. The receptors were gathered from a woman in her twenties or thirties with COVID-19, enrolled during active disease.

The chain employs TRBV2 and TRBJ1-6; no reliable D call. CDR3 length equals 15 residues. CDR1 and CDR2 (germline): SNHLY, FYNNEI. With 8 bases removed from V and 1 base from J, the gap between germline ends came to 12 bases. The CDR3 nucleotides read TGTGCCAGCTCCGGTCGCGGATCCTATAATTCACCCCTCCACTTT. Translating gives CASSGRGSYNSPLHF.

The chain employs TRBV10-3 and TRBJ1-3, with 8 bases lining up with TRBD1. The V gene's germline CDR1 is ENHRY and CDR2 SYGVKD. J gave up 1 base and V 5 bases, and 4 bases lay outside the gene matches. This CDR3 is 15 amino acids long. The chain's CDR3 is CAISRTGQSGNTIYF. CDR3 nucleotide sequence: TGTGCCATCAGTCGGACAGGGCAGTCTGGAAACACCATATATTTT.

The rearrangement uses TRBV11-2 and TRBJ1-5, with TRBD1 identical over 7 bases. Per the germline V gene, CDR1 is SGHAT and CDR2 is FQNNGV. After removal of 4 bases from V and 3 bases from J, the junction contained 6 bases not matched to a gene. The CDR3 contains 15 residues. The CDR3 sequence: CASSSPGQHNQPQHF. The CDR3 bases are TGTGCCAGCAGCTCACCGGGACAGCACAATCAGCCCCAGCATTTT.

V is TRBV7-5 and J is TRBJ2-5; the table's D call, TRBD1, has no DNA check behind it. TRBV7-5 is recorded as a pseudogene. This CDR3 spans 16 amino acids. The CDR3 nucleotides read TGTGTCAGAAGCCTGGATGACAGGGTGGGGGAAGAGACCCAGTACTTC. The encoded protein is CVRSLDDRVGEETQYF.

Only a few counts were recorded for this clone. The chain recombines TRBV25-1 with TRBJ1-3; D gene ambiguous. The CDR3 is 14 residues long. Germline V CDR1 and CDR2: MGHDK, SYGVNS. The V and J ends lost 3 bases and 0 bases respectively, with 6 bases between them. CDR3 sequence: CASSEALSGNTIYF. The CDR3 DNA reads as TGTGCCAGCAGTGAGGCCCTCTCTGGAAACACCATATATTTT.

As concerns this clone: One end of the junction does not line up with germline, which may come from a read error. This chain joins TRBV6-4 and TRBJ2-7; possible D gene TRBD1, 5 bases. There are 14 residues in the CDR3. Germline CDR1 is MRHNA and CDR2 is SNTAGT. DNA of the CDR3: TGTGCCAGCAGTGAAGTGACAGTCTCCCACGAGCAGTACTTC. As protein: CASSEVTVSHEQYF.

This chain connects TRBV20-1 to TRBJ1-1; D uncertain. Trimming removed 2 bases from V and 12 bases from J, with 13 bases in between. Germline lookup yields CDR1 DFQATT and CDR2 SNEGSKA (reference sequence). The CDR3 consists of 11 residues. CDR3 amino acids: CSARPLGGSFF. In nucleotides, the CDR3 is TGCAGTGCTAGACCCCTAGGCGGGTCTTTCTTT.

The V gene is TRBV29-1, the J gene TRBJ2-3; 11 nucleotides agree with TRBD1. The CDR3 runs 14 residues. CDR1 and CDR2 from the germline V gene are SQVTM and ANQGSEA. V trimming: 6 bases; J trimming: 3 bases; junction bases outside the gene matches: 5. Here the CDR3 DNA reads TGCAGCGTGATCCGGGACAGGGGGACAGATACGCAGTATTTT. Translated: CSVIRDRGTDTQYF.

The CDR3 region is CASQGIQGIPNYGYTF. The CDR3 DNA sequence: TGTGCCAGCCAGGGGATACAGGGTATTCCTAACTATGGCTACACCTTC. The chain couples TRBV28 to TRBJ1-2; D might be TRBD1 (6 bases). The CDR3 is 16 amino acids. The V end was cut by 8 bases, the J end by 0 bases, with 19 bases between. Germline V CDR1 and CDR2: MDHEN, SYDVKM.

The V and J genes are TRBV19 and TRBJ2-7, with 8 bases aligning to TRBD1. The germline V gene encodes CDR1 LNHDA and CDR2 SQIVND (reference sequence). This CDR3 has 13 amino acids. CDR3 DNA: TGTGCTGCCCAGGGGGCCCCTACCTACGAGCAGTACTTC. Protein sequence: CAAQGAPTYEQYF.

J is TRBJ1-2 and V is TRBV5-5, with TRBD1 identical over 10 bases. J lost 5 bases, V lost 4 bases, and 5 bases had no gene match. The CDR3 contains 14 residues. Germline V lookup: CDR1 SGHKS, CDR2 YYEKEE (reference sequence). This CDR3 reads CASSLGQGSYGYTF. Here the CDR3 DNA reads TGTGCCAGCAGCCTGGGACAGGGGAGTTATGGCTACACCTTC.

The V gene is TRBV5-1, the J gene TRBJ2-1, with 10 bases matching TRBD1. From germline, CDR1 is SGHRS and CDR2 YFSETQ. With 9 bases clipped from V and 6 bases from J, the junction kept 12 bases outside the gene matches. There are 15 residues in the CDR3. DNA of the CDR3: TGCGCCACCCGAACCCGGGACAGGGGCCTCAATGAGCAGTTCTTC. The encoded protein is CATRTRDRGLNEQFF.

A note on this clone: At the DNA level, this CDR3 is encoded by other sequences in the same sample as well. The gene calls are TRBV29-1 and TRBJ1-2; no reliable D call. Per the germline V gene, CDR1 is SQVTM and CDR2 is ANQGSEA. CDR3 size: 12 residues. V was clipped by 3 bases and J by 5 bases, with 10 bases between them. CDR3: CSVDVGDYGYTF. DNA of the CDR3: TGCAGCGTTGATGTAGGAGATTATGGCTACACCTTC. The whole variable domain, remainder taken from reference TRBV29-1 and TRBJ1-2, is SAVISQKPSRDICQRGTSLTIQCQVDSQVTMMFWYRQQPGQSLTLIATANQGSEATYESGFVIDKFPISRPNLTFSTLTVSNMSPEDSSIYLCSVDVGDYGYTFGSGTRLTVV.

This sequence joins TRBV6-5 and TRBJ1-2, with TRBD1 as a possible D gene (6 bases). Germline CDR1 MNHEY, CDR2 SVGAGI. The CDR3 covers 15 residues. Trimming left V 5 bases short and J 4 bases short, with 17 bases between. The CDR3 coding sequence is TGTGCCAGCAGTCCATTACAGGGAAGCCCCTATGGCTACACCTTC. It translates to CASSPLQGSPYGYTF.

This chain uses TRBV5-6 with TRBJ2-4, with D hard to call. Deletions cut 3 bases from V and 2 bases from J, with 9 bases between. The CDR3 runs 14 residues. In germline, CDR1 is SGHDT, CDR2 YYEEEE. CDR3 in DNA: TGTGCCAGCAGCTGGCCTCTTTCCAAAAACATTCAGTACTTC. It encodes CASSWPLSKNIQYF.

This clone was observed a few times. This sample also contains other DNA sequences that code for the same CDR3. The J gene is TRBJ1-2, the V gene TRBV28; D may be TRBD1 (5 bases). The V gene's germline CDR1 is MDHEN and CDR2 SYDVKM. The V and J ends lost 1 base and 4 bases respectively, with 10 bases between them. This CDR3 region has 14 residues. CDR3 sequence reads: CASSLSRGGYGYTF. For the CDR3, the DNA is TGTGCCAGCAGTTTATCAAGGGGAGGCTATGGCTACACCTTC.

The rearrangement joins TRBV5-1 to TRBJ2-7; the match to TRBD2 covers 9 bases. Losses at the gene ends were 4 bases for V and 4 bases for J; bases not matched to a gene: 9. From germline, CDR1 is SGHRS and CDR2 YFSETQ. The CDR3 consists of 15 residues. In DNA, the CDR3 is TGCGCCAGCAGCATTGGCGCTAGCGGGATGTACGAGCAGTACTTC. It encodes CASSIGASGMYEQYF.

The V gene is TRBV6-5, the J gene TRBJ2-7; TRBD1 aligns across 7 bases. The germline gives CDR1 MNHEY, CDR2 SVGAGI. The length of the CDR3 is 13 residues. Losses at the gene ends were 6 bases for V and 5 bases for J; bases not matched to a gene: 7. The CDR3 reads CASRLGQFNEQYF. CDR3 sequence (DNA): TGTGCCAGCAGACTGGGACAGTTCAACGAGCAGTACTTC.

The V gene is TRBV5-1, the J gene TRBJ2-3, with D uncertain. This CDR3 region has 14 residues. Looked up from germline, CDR1 is SGHRS and CDR2 is YFSETQ. V lost 2 bases and J lost 2, with 9 bases in between. The CDR3: CASSLGDSTDTQYF. For the CDR3, the DNA is TGCGCCAGCAGCTTAGGAGATTCCACAGATACGCAGTATTTT. Looking up the rest from reference TRBV5-1 and TRBJ2-3 gives the full variable domain: KAGVTQTPRYLIKTRGQQVTLSCSPISGHRSVSWYQQTPGQGLQFLFEYFSETQRNKGNFPGRFSGRQFSNSRSEMNVSTLELGDSALYLCASSLGDSTDTQYFGPGTRLTVL.

The chain carries TRBV7-9 and TRBJ1-1; D is ambiguous. From germline, CDR1 is SEHNR and CDR2 FQNEAQ (reference sequence). The CDR3 totals 13 residues. The ends were cut back, 4 bases at V and 6 bases at J, with 12 bases in the middle. The DNA for the CDR3 is TGTGCCAGCAGCTCCGGGGAGGAACCTGAAGCTTTCTTT. As protein: CASSSGEEPEAFF.

The chain joins TRBV11-2 to TRBJ2-7, with D perhaps TRBD2 (6 bases). V was pared by 1 base and J by 2 bases, with 9 bases between. The CDR3 is 14 amino acids. Germline V gene lookup returns CDR1 SGHAT and CDR2 FQNNGV. The CDR3 loop is CASSLVSGAYEQYF. In DNA form, the CDR3 reads TGTGCCAGCAGCTTAGTATCGGGGGCCTACGAGCAGTACTTC.

V usage is TRBV4-1 and J usage is TRBJ1-6; a weak D match, TRBD1 (5 bases). Trimming removed 1 base at V and 6 bases at J, with 16 bases between. Germline V gives CDR1 MGHRA, CDR2 YSYEKL. The CDR3 has 17 residues. The CDR3, as DNA: TGCGCCAGCAGCCAAGTCTCGGGCAGGGTCGGTAATTCACCCCTCCACTTT. This sequence encodes CASSQVSGRVGNSPLHF.

This clone was counted once. The chain uses TRBV28 and TRBJ2-1; D possibly corresponds to TRBD2 (7 bases). V gave up 6 bases and J gave up 4 bases, with 19 bases separating them. The CDR3 sequence is 16 residues long. From germline, CDR1 is MDHEN and CDR2 SYDVKM. Here the CDR3 reads CASRAHSRGRYNEQFF. The CDR3 nucleotides are TGTGCCAGCAGAGCCCATTCGCGGGGGCGATACAATGAGCAGTTCTTC.